A selection of T cell receptor beta chains follows, all from one sample in a study of shared clonotypes between healthy human individuals. This table comes from immunoSEQ multiplex PCR, and its TCRdb copy is limited to in-frame clones, with some not included. The sample includes some 2,400,000 clones, approximately 94% seen only once; the top ten take more than 0.1%. Sequenced input: naive CD4+ T cells sorted from blood. Receptor source: a man aged 18 to 30 in good health. Each CDR3 is given with its conserved first and last residue. The order of the fields is D gene, clone size, J gene, V gene, CDR3 protein, CDR3 DNA. The D gene is left open where the match is weak. Clone size appears in some rows only: once, few, many, or a class for an expanded clone.

.,.,TRBJ1-3,TRBV6-6,CASSQTQDSGNTIYF,TGTGCCAGCAGCCAGACCCAGGACTCTGGAAACACCATATATTTT
.,.,TRBJ2-3,TRBV6-5,CASSRVGTDTQYF,TGTGCCAGCAGCAGGGTGGGCACAGATACGCAGTATTTT
.,once,TRBJ2-2,TRBV18,CASSPTGSTGELFF,TGTGCCAGCTCACCAACGGGAAGCACCGGGGAGCTGTTTTTT
.,.,TRBJ1-3,TRBV19,CASTPRTPGNTIYF,TGTGCCAGTACCCCTCGCACTCCTGGAAACACCATATATTTT
.,.,TRBJ1-2,TRBV7-2,CASSFAQYGYTF,TGTGCCAGCAGCTTTGCCCAGTATGGCTACACCTTC
.,once,TRBJ2-3,TRBV10-3,CAISAGPQDTQYF,TGTGCCATCAGTGCTGGCCCACAGGATACGCAGTATTTT
.,.,TRBJ1-3,TRBV9,CASSERGRDQAGNTIYF,TGTGCCAGCAGCGAGAGGGGCAGGGATCAAGCTGGAAACACCATATATTTT
.,.,TRBJ2-7,TRBV6-1,CASSEFTGSYEQYF,TGTGCCAGCAGTGAATTTACAGGCTCCTACGAGCAGTACTTC
.,.,TRBJ2-6,TRBV29-1,CSVETGANVLTF,TGCAGCGTTGAGACTGGGGCCAACGTCCTGACTTTC
.,.,TRBJ2-3,TRBV25-1,CASSEVDPSTDTQYF,TGTGCCAGCAGTGAAGTGGACCCTAGCACAGATACGCAGTATTTT
TRBD1,.,TRBJ2-2,TRBV9,CASSKTGGNTGELFF,TGTGCCAGCAGCAAGACAGGGGGGAACACCGGGGAGCTGTTTTTT
TRBD2,.,TRBJ2-3,TRBV7-8,CASSSRTSGMGDTQYF,TGTGCCAGCAGCTCACGGACTAGCGGGATGGGGGATACGCAGTATTTT
TRBD1,.,TRBJ2-7,TRBV10-3,CAISDDRADSSYEQYF,TGTGCCATCAGTGATGACAGGGCCGATAGCTCCTACGAGCAGTACTTC
TRBD1,once,TRBJ1-5,TRBV6-5,CASKQGVYQPQHF,TGTGCCAGCAAACAGGGGGTGTATCAGCCCCAGCATTTT
TRBD1,.,TRBJ1-1,TRBV28,CASRRTGVNTEAFF,TGTGCCAGCCGTAGGACAGGGGTCAACACTGAAGCTTTCTTT
.,.,TRBJ1-1,TRBV5-4,CASSPRGLNTEAFF,TGTGCCAGCAGCCCTAGAGGTTTGAACACTGAAGCTTTCTTT
TRBD1,.,TRBJ2-6,TRBV27,CATRPGRQGSGANVLTF,TGTGCCACCAGACCGGGGAGACAGGGGTCTGGGGCCAACGTCCTGACTTTC
.,.,TRBJ2-1,TRBV5-4,CASSVDSINEQFF,TGTGCCAGCAGCGTGGACAGCATTAATGAGCAGTTCTTC
.,.,TRBJ2-7,TRBV6-1,CASSLDRDYEQYF,TGTGCCAGCTCTTTGGACAGAGACTACGAGCAGTACTTC
.,.,TRBJ1-3,TRBV6-1,CASIVTGVSGNTIYF,TGTGCCAGCATCGTAACAGGTGTCTCTGGAAACACCATATATTTT
.,.,TRBJ1-2,TRBV20-1,CSAREDGYTF,TGCAGTGCTAGAGAGGATGGCTACACCTTC
.,.,TRBJ2-3,TRBV5-6,CASSLSKGADTQYF,TGTGCCAGCAGCTTATCGAAAGGCGCAGATACGCAGTATTTT
.,.,TRBJ1-4,TRBV5-6,CASSSPKKEINEKLFF,TGTGCCAGCAGCTCCCCCAAGAAGGAGATTAATGAAAAACTGTTTTTT
.,.,TRBJ1-5,TRBV11-2,CASSLGGSFSNQPQHF,TGTGCCAGCAGCTTAGGGGGATCCTTTAGCAATCAGCCCCAGCATTTT